This TCR beta chain was captured by sequencing in a study of shared clonotypes between healthy human individuals. Whole-study context: Those who served as donors were a couple of women and three men between the ages of 18 and 49.

Profiled with immunoSEQ multiplex PCR; TCRdb holds only in-frame clones, not every one. The sample lists almost 750,000 clones, about two thirds occurring once. V was clipped by 4 bases and J by 6 bases, with 16 bases between them. There are 15 residues in the CDR3. CDR1 SGHTA and CDR2 FQGNSA come from the germline V gene. In its sample, this clone was seen a few times. Other DNA sequences in the same sample also yield this CDR3. The sample taken for sequencing was memory CD4+ T cells sorted from blood. Regarding subset: CD45RA-negative fraction. This chain uses TRBV7-2 with TRBJ2-1; D might be TRBD2 (5 bases). This clonotype was sampled from a woman younger than 45 in good health. CDR3 sequence: CASSSLAGLGNEQFF. The CDR3 DNA reads TGTGCCAGCAGCTCCCTTGCGGGTCTGGGCAATGAGCAGTTCTTC.